One and the same sample provided the 5 T cell receptor beta chains below, sequenced in a study of cytomegalovirus exposure and HLA in healthy donors. The PCR ran on 60 Vbeta and 13 Jbeta primers. TCRdb keeps only in-frame clones here, not all; method: immunoSEQ multiplex PCR. The table has over 150,000 clones, 70% to 85% seen once. The sequenced sample was PBMCs. The receptors come from a boy aged 2-9 years in good health and CMV-seronegative.

V usage is TRBV2 and J usage is TRBJ1-5; the D is unclear. Trimming cost V 0 bases and J 6 bases, with 6 bases left between them. Looked up from germline, CDR1 is SNHLY and CDR2 is FYNNEI. This CDR3 has 13 amino acids. CDR3 region: CASSEAAVQPQHF. CDR3 sequence (DNA): TGTGCCAGCAGTGAAGCGGCGGTTCAGCCCCAGCATTTT.

V is TRBV5-1 and J is TRBJ2-5; TRBD1 aligns across 10 bases. Germline V gene lookup returns CDR1 SGHRS and CDR2 YFSETQ. This CDR3 has 18 amino acids. V was pared by 1 base and J by 2 bases, with 11 bases of the junction left unmatched. CDR3 sequence (DNA): TGCGCCAGCAGCTTGTTGAAAGGGACAGGGGCCTCTCAAGAGACCCAGTACTTC. As protein: CASSLLKGTGASQETQYF.

The chain carries TRBV7-2 and TRBJ1-6; no clear D. CDR3 length equals 12 residues. In germline, CDR1 is SGHTA, CDR2 FQGNSA. Between the trimmed V and J ends, which lost 6 bases and 13 bases, there was a span of 13 bases. This chain's CDR3 is CASSPGVAPLHF. CDR3 nucleotide sequence: TGTGCCAGCAGTCCCGGGGTGGCCCCCCTCCACTTT.

The CDR3 is CASSQDKGVFAGANNYGYTF. The CDR3 DNA reads as TGCGCCAGCAGCCAAGATAAGGGGGTGTTTGCAGGAGCCAATAACTATGGCTACACCTTC. The chain employs TRBV4-3 and TRBJ1-2, with D tentatively TRBD1 (6 bases). V shed 0 bases and J shed 1 base, with 24 bases lying between them. The CDR3 consists of 20 residues. The germline V gene has CDR1 LGHNA and CDR2 YSLEER.

The V call is TRBV6-5, the J call TRBJ2-5; TRBD2 matches 11 bases. The J call may be incorrect, as the DNA end agrees better with TRBJ2-7. CDR1 and CDR2 (germline): MNHEY, SVGAGI. CDR3 length: 13 residues. The CDR3 DNA sequence: TGTGCCACCCGACTAGCGGGGACCTACGAGCAGTACTTC. As protein: CATRLAGTYEQYF.